Each of the 29 T cell receptor beta chains below was sequenced from the same sample in a study of blood T cell repertoires in COVID-19. Sequencing used immunoSEQ multiplex PCR; TCRdb keeps in-frame clones, though not all of them. The sample lists about 270,000 clones, roughly 86% occurring once. Sample: peripheral blood. The receptors originated from a man in his forties or fifties with active or convalescent COVID-19.

The chain couples TRBV5-1 to TRBJ2-7; 8 positions agree with TRBD1. The V gene's germline CDR1 is SGHRS and CDR2 YFSETQ. The J segment lost 5 bases and the V segment lost 4 bases, leaving 8 bases of the junction unmatched. The CDR3 extends over 14 amino acids. As DNA, the CDR3 is TGCGCCAGCAGCACAAGGACAGGGAGCGACGAGCAGTACTTC. Its protein product is CASSTRTGSDEQYF.

The chain carries TRBV5-4 and TRBJ2-3; D is ambiguous. The V and J ends lost 0 bases and 1 base respectively, with 9 bases between them. This CDR3 contains 15 residues. Germline CDR1 SGHNT, CDR2 YYREEE (reference sequence). CDR3 residues: CASSLEQHRTDTQYF. CDR3 DNA: TGTGCCAGCAGCTTGGAACAGCACCGCACAGATACGCAGTATTTT.

This chain uses TRBV19 with TRBJ1-2; D remains unclear. The CDR3 has 13 residues. Trimming pared 6 bases from V and 4 bases from J, leaving 12 bases between. From germline, CDR1 is LNHDA and CDR2 SQIVND (reference sequence). The CDR3 spells CASSVTSPYGYTF. As DNA, the CDR3 is TGTGCCAGTAGCGTAACTTCTCCCTATGGCTACACCTTC.

This chain links TRBV7-9 with TRBJ1-2; D is unresolved. The V and J ends lost 5 bases and 7 bases respectively, with 14 bases between them. Germline V lookup: CDR1 SEHNR, CDR2 FQNEAQ (reference sequence). This CDR3 comprises 13 residues. The CDR3 region has the DNA TGTGCCAGCAGCGGAATCGGGAATCTTGGCTACACCTTC. This sequence encodes CASSGIGNLGYTF.

The chain is built from TRBV30 and TRBJ1-3, with TRBD1 as a possible D gene (5 bases). Germline V gene lookup returns CDR1 GTSNPN and CDR2 SVGIG (reference sequence). The CDR3 covers 13 residues. V dropped 4 bases and J dropped 2 bases, with 9 bases sitting between them. CDR3 coding DNA: TGTGCCTGGAAAAGGGGCCCTGGAAACACCATATATTTT. It translates to CAWKRGPGNTIYF.

The chain couples TRBV18 to TRBJ1-6; D uncertain. Germline V gene lookup returns CDR1 KGHSH and CDR2 LQKENI. V was cut by 8 bases and J by 8 bases, with 19 bases left in between. The CDR3 sequence is 15 residues long. As DNA, the CDR3 is TGTGCCAGCCGAACCCAGGACGAGGACTATTCACCCCTCCACTTT. It codes for CASRTQDEDYSPLHF.

The chain employs TRBV7-9 and TRBJ1-6; D gene unclear. Germline loops: CDR1 SEHNR, CDR2 FQNEAQ (reference sequence). V lost 5 bases and J lost 7, with 12 bases in between. The CDR3 sequence is 14 residues long. In DNA, the CDR3 is TGTGCCAGCAGCCCGATAGTCCAAAATTCACCCCTCCACTTT. Translated, it gives CASSPIVQNSPLHF.

The rearrangement links TRBV3-1 (or the pseudogene TRBV3-2) to TRBJ2-1; TRBD2 is a possible D gene (5 bases). CDR3 length: 15 residues. Between the trimmed V and J ends, which lost 3 bases and 1 base, there was a span of 10 bases. Germline CDR1 LGHDT, CDR2 YNNKEL (reference sequence). The CDR3 DNA is TGTGCCAGCAGCCAGGATAGCGTTTCCTACAATGAGCAGTTCTTC. This translates into CASSQDSVSYNEQFF.

The chain employs TRBV5-1 and TRBJ1-2; no definite D call. The V end was cut by 1 base, the J end by 10 bases, with 14 bases between. The CDR3 length is 13 residues. The germline V gene has CDR1 SGHRS and CDR2 YFSETQ. In DNA, the CDR3 is TGCGCCAGCAGCTTGTCCGGGAATGATGTCTACACCTTC. It yields the protein CASSLSGNDVYTF.

This clone was detected a few times. This chain connects TRBV6-5 to TRBJ1-2, with unresolved D. Germline assignment: CDR1 MNHEY and CDR2 SVGAGI. V was clipped by 6 bases and J by 8 bases, with 22 bases between them. The CDR3 is made up of 15 amino acids. DNA of the CDR3: TGTGCCAGCAGCTTGGACTCTGCATCTCCGAGGGGCTACACCTTC. Translating gives CASSLDSASPRGYTF.

V usage is TRBV19 and J usage is TRBJ2-1, with a possible D match to TRBD2 (7 bases). Trimming cost V 5 bases and J 3 bases, with 14 bases left between them. The CDR3 is made up of 15 amino acids. Germline loops: CDR1 LNHDA, CDR2 SQIVND (reference sequence). The CDR3 sequence is CASSLGEGVYNEQFF. CDR3 sequence (DNA): TGTGCCAGTAGTCTTGGGGAGGGGGTCTACAATGAGCAGTTCTTC.

This clone was seen only once. The chain has TRBV19 and TRBJ2-6; D uncertain. The V end was cut by 2 bases, the J end by 4 bases, with 6 bases between. This CDR3 has 14 amino acids. Germline V gene data show CDR1 as LNHDA and CDR2 as SQIVND (reference sequence). The CDR3 here is CASSISSGANVLTF. CDR3 coding DNA: TGTGCCAGTAGTATAAGCTCGGGGGCCAACGTCCTGACTTTC. The full variable domain, completed using reference TRBV19 and TRBJ2-6, is DGGITQSPKYLFRKEGQNVTLSCEQNLNHDAMYWYRQDPGQGLRLIYYSQIVNDFQKGDIAEGYSVSREKKESFPLTVTSAQKNPTAFYLCASSISSGANVLTFGAGSRLTVL.

The chain is built from TRBV18 and TRBJ2-7; the match to TRBD1 covers 7 bases. Germline V gives CDR1 KGHSH, CDR2 LQKENI. The CDR3 has 15 amino acids. V shed 2 bases, J shed 5 bases, and the junction held 9 bases outside the gene matches. The CDR3 is CASSPLEGADHEQYF. In DNA form, the CDR3 reads TGTGCCAGCTCACCATTAGAGGGGGCCGACCACGAGCAGTACTTC.

CDR3 DNA sequence: TGTGCCTGGATAAAGTACTTGGGAGGACCGAATGGCGGCTACACCTTC. Its translation: CAWIKYLGGPNGGYTF. V and J are TRBV30 and TRBJ1-2, with D unresolved. Trimming took off 4 bases at V and 8 bases at J, with 26 bases between the two ends. CDR1 and CDR2 (germline): GTSNPN, SVGIG (reference sequence). This CDR3 comprises 16 residues.

The chain employs TRBV7-3 and TRBJ2-3; 8 bases agree with TRBD2. CDR3 length: 17 amino acids. V lost 2 bases, J lost 1 base, and 8 bases stayed unmatched. Germline V gene sequence: CDR1 SGHTA, CDR2 FQGTGA. CDR3 in DNA: TGTGCCAGCAGCTTAGGGGCGGGGGGCGTCGGCACAGATACGCAGTATTTT. The encoded protein is CASSLGAGGVGTDTQYF. Supplemented by reference TRBV7-3 and TRBJ2-3, the full variable domain reads GAGVSQTPSNKVTEKGKYVELRCDPISGHTALYWYRQSLGQGPEFLIYFQGTGAADDSGLPNDRFFAVRPEGSVSTLKIQRTERGDSAVYLCASSLGAGGVGTDTQYFGPGTRLTVL.

This clone showed up just a few times. The chain couples TRBV19 to TRBJ2-3; unclear D gene. This CDR3 is built from 14 residues. V lost 5 bases to trimming and J lost 1 base, with 10 bases between them. The V gene's germline CDR1 is LNHDA and CDR2 SQIVND (reference sequence). CDR3 loop: CASSPLPGTDTQYF. Here the CDR3 DNA reads TGTGCCAGTAGTCCCCTTCCGGGCACAGATACGCAGTATTTT.

This chain joins TRBV19 and TRBJ2-1; TRBD1 might be the D (5 bases). Germline-derived CDR1 and CDR2 are LNHDA and SQIVND (reference sequence). V lost 1 base and J 0 bases, leaving 13 bases between the germline ends. This CDR3 is 17 amino acids long. This CDR3 reads CASSIVQGLRSYNEQFF. The CDR3, as DNA: TGTGCCAGTAGTATAGTGCAGGGCCTTCGCTCCTACAATGAGCAGTTCTTC.

The chain has TRBV24-1 and TRBJ1-5, with D unresolved. With 3 bases removed from V and 6 bases from J, the gap between germline ends came to 11 bases. Germline V CDR1 and CDR2: KGHDR, SFDVKD. This CDR3 is built from 14 residues. The CDR3 here is CATSDRDNLQPQHF. The CDR3 DNA reads as TGTGCCACCAGTGATCGAGATAACCTTCAGCCCCAGCATTTT.

This clone was seen more than once but under ten times. The chain joins TRBV2 to TRBJ2-7, with TRBD2 identical over 7 bases. V dropped 6 bases and J dropped 1; count of bases not matched to a gene: 6. Germline V CDR1 and CDR2: SNHLY, FYNNEI. The CDR3 has 14 residues. CDR3 DNA: TGTGCCAGCAGGGCCCAGCGGGGTTCCTACGAGCAGTACTTC. Amino acid sequence: CASRAQRGSYEQYF.

This chain joins TRBV5-6 and TRBJ1-1, with D uncertain. CDR3 length: 12 amino acids. V was pared by 2 bases and J by 6 bases, with 8 bases between. Germline lookup yields CDR1 SGHDT and CDR2 YYEEEE. The CDR3 DNA reads as TGTGCCAGCAGCTTCGGAGGGTCTGAAGCTTTCTTT. This gives the protein CASSFGGSEAFF.

This sequence joins TRBV30 and TRBJ2-3; a possible D gene is TRBD2 (5 bases). The CDR3 consists of 12 residues. The germline V gene has CDR1 GTSNPN and CDR2 SVGIG (reference sequence). Trimming cost V 7 bases and J 2 bases, with 10 bases left between them. This CDR3 is CALGLATDTQYF. Written as DNA, the CDR3 is TGTGCCTTAGGACTGGCCACAGATACGCAGTATTTT. Together with reference TRBV30 and TRBJ2-3, the CDR3 gives the full variable domain: SQTIHQWPATLVQPVGSPLSLECTVEGTSNPNLYWYRQAAGRGLQLLFYSVGIGQISSEVPQNLSASRPQDRQFILSSKKLLLSDSGFYLCALGLATDTQYFGPGTRLTVL.

The chain combines TRBV19 with TRBJ2-2; 11 bases map to TRBD1. The CDR3 loop spans 14 amino acids. The V gene end was trimmed by 10 bases and the J gene end by 4 bases; junction bases not matched to a gene: 5. CDR1 is LNHDA, CDR2 SQIVND, per germline (reference sequence). This CDR3 reads CAIGQGASTGELFF. CDR3 in DNA: TGTGCCATCGGACAGGGGGCGAGCACCGGGGAGCTGTTTTTT.

This clone was counted once. The rearrangement joins TRBV6-5 to TRBJ2-2, with 10 bases aligning to TRBD1. The CDR3 covers 15 residues. Trimming at V came to 7 bases and at J to 7 bases, leaving 9 bases not matched to a gene. The V gene's germline CDR1 is MNHEY and CDR2 SVGAGI. DNA for the CDR3: TGTGCCAGCAACCGGGGACAGGGGTTCGTCGGGGAGCTGTTTTTT. Its translation is CASNRGQGFVGELFF.

The chain combines TRBV5-1 with TRBJ2-1, with D hard to call. Deletions cut 2 bases from V and 6 bases from J, with 6 bases between. Germline CDR1 SGHRS, CDR2 YFSETQ. The CDR3 length is 12 residues. The CDR3 DNA sequence: TGCGCCAGCAGCTTTCTCCTCAATGAGCAGTTCTTC. Its translation: CASSFLLNEQFF.

The chain employs TRBV27 and TRBJ1-2; D is possibly TRBD1 (5 bases). The CDR3 has 14 amino acids. CDR1 and CDR2 (germline): MNHEY, SMNVEV (reference sequence). V lost 2 bases, J lost 2 bases, and 9 bases lay in between. CDR3 DNA: TGTGCCAGCAGTTTAGGACATTTAAACTATGGCTACACCTTC. Translating it yields CASSLGHLNYGYTF.

This chain links TRBV7-9 with TRBJ1-1, with 7 bases lining up with TRBD1. The CDR3 totals 13 residues. Trimming took 5 bases from V and 4 from J; bases not matched to a gene: 4. From germline, CDR1 is SEHNR and CDR2 FQNEAQ (reference sequence). This CDR3 is CASSNRGPTEAFF. CDR3 nucleotide sequence: TGTGCCAGCAGCAACAGGGGACCCACTGAAGCTTTCTTT. Filled out from reference TRBV7-9 and TRBJ1-1, the complete variable domain reads DTGVSQNPRHKITKRGQNVTFRCDPISEHNRLYWYRQTLGQGPEFLTYFQNEAQLEKSRLLSDRFSAERPKGSFSTLEIQRTEQGDSAMYLCASSNRGPTEAFFGQGTRLTVV.

V and J are TRBV27 and TRBJ2-2; 9 positions agree with TRBD1. The junction had 6 bases not matched to a gene; V was cut back by 6 bases and J by 4 bases. From germline, CDR1 is MNHEY and CDR2 SMNVEV (reference sequence). CDR3 length: 15 residues. For the CDR3, the DNA is TGTGCCAGCAGCCAGGGACAGGGTGGCACCGGGGAGCTGTTTTTT. Its translation: CASSQGQGGTGELFF.

The V call is TRBV7-9, the J call TRBJ1-6; 7 bases are a match to TRBD1. Germline lookup yields CDR1 SEHNR and CDR2 FQNEAQ (reference sequence). The CDR3 runs to 14 residues. The J segment lost 7 bases and the V segment lost 3 bases, leaving 3 bases of the junction unmatched. The CDR3 protein is CASSFGQENSPLHF. The CDR3 DNA is TGTGCCAGCAGCTTTGGACAGGAAAATTCACCCCTCCACTTT.

The chain joins TRBV7-2 to TRBJ1-5; D unclear. V was trimmed by 3 bases and J by 3 bases, leaving 15 bases between them. The CDR3 runs to 16 residues. Germline CDR1 is SGHTA and CDR2 is FQGNSA. CDR3 in amino acids: CASSLFEQNFNQPQHF. DNA for the CDR3: TGTGCCAGCAGCTTGTTTGAACAGAACTTCAATCAGCCCCAGCATTTT.